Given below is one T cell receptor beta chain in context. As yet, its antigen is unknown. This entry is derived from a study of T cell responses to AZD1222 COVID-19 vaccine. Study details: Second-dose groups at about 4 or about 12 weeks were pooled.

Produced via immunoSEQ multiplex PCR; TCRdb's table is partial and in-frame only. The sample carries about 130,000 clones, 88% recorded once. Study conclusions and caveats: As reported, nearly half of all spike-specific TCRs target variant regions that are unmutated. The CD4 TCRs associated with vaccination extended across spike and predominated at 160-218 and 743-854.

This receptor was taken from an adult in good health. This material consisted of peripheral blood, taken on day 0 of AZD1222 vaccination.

The CDR3 sequence is CASSLDVSTNEKLFF. The DNA for the CDR3 is TGTGCCAGCAGTTTGGACGTCTCAACTAATGAAAAACTGTTTTTT. The chain combines TRBV28 with TRBJ1-4, with D unclear. The CDR3 totals 15 residues. The V end was cut by 3 bases, the J end by 0 bases, with 8 bases between. Germline CDR1 is MDHEN and CDR2 is SYDVKM.